This TCR beta chain was identified in a study of T-cell memory formation after mild COVID-19. Constant-segment primers were used for 5'RACE, and the resulting TCR alpha and TCR beta cDNA libraries carried sample barcodes and UMIs. TCRdb re-analysed the 5' RACE reads in MiXCR, keeping a single row per CDR3 protein. The table shows about 320,000 distinct CDR3 sequences, with 13% to 15% occurring only once. As concerns this clonotype: Its antigen is unidentified.

Study-level findings and limits: SARS-CoV-2 specificity of second-wave clones peaking day 37 was unconfirmed.

CDR3 length: 14 residues. The V gene's germline CDR1 is SEHNR and CDR2 FQNEAQ (reference sequence). Trimming took off 7 bases at V and 8 bases at J, with 20 bases between the two ends. Sequencing was performed on PBMCs or a T cell subset sorted from them (not recorded which). The chain links TRBV7-9 to TRBJ1-1; D remains ambiguous. The TCR comes from a man aged 18 to 35 who had mild COVID-19 (a few samples of this study predate the infection). Cell type and time point are not known. The CDR3 loop is CASIQTGLGREAFF. The CDR3 coding sequence is TGTGCCAGCATCCAAACGGGGTTAGGCAGGGAAGCTTTCTTT.